These T cell receptor beta chains were read from a single sample in a study of control samples from healthy donors and cancer patients. TCRdb's table, derived via immunoSEQ multiplex PCR, lists solely in-frame clones and lacks some. The table shows 50,000 or so clones, with 93% occurring only once. The sample comprised PBMCs. Receptor source: a woman aged 45 to 65 with head and neck cancer. Both conserved end residues are part of each CDR3. Fields, in order: V gene, J gene, clone size, D gene, CDR3 DNA, CDR3 protein. The D gene is left open where the match is weak. Size is stated for part of the rows, as once, few or many counts, or as a class when the clone is expanded.

TRBV27	TRBJ2-3	few	TRBD2	TGTGCCAGCAGTTTTGGAGCGGGAGGTAACACAGATACGCAGTATTTT	CASSFGAGGNTDTQYF
TRBV29-1	TRBJ1-3	NA	TRBD1	TGCAGCGTTGCCGGGACAGGCGACTCTGGAAACACCATATATTTT	CSVAGTGDSGNTIYF
TRBV2	TRBJ1-4	NA	NA	TGTGCCAGCACAACTAATGAAAAACTGTTTTTT	CASTTNEKLFF
TRBV13	TRBJ1-1	NA	TRBD1	TGTGCCAGCAGCTCCGGGACAGGGGCCACTGAAGCTTTCTTT	CASSSGTGATEAFF
TRBV5-8	TRBJ2-7	NA	NA	TGTGCCAGCAGTTTCGGGTTTTCCTACGAGCAGTACTTC	CASSFGFSYEQYF
TRBV14	TRBJ1-1	NA	NA	TGTGCCAGCAGCCAGCCTTGGAAAGGCGTGAACACTGAAGCTTTCTTT	CASSQPWKGVNTEAFF
TRBV14	TRBJ1-1	NA	TRBD1	TGTGCCAGCAGCCGGGGACAGGGGTTAGGGGGAACGACTGAAGCTTTCTTT	CASSRGQGLGGTTEAFF
TRBV30	TRBJ2-1	NA	NA	TGTGCCTGGAGTGAAGTCGGTGGGAATGAGCAGTTCTTC	CAWSEVGGNEQFF
TRBV10-3	TRBJ2-3	once	NA	TGTGCCATCAGTGTGGGGGGGGCCACGCAGTATTTT	CAISVGGATQYF
TRBV20-1	TRBJ2-5	few	TRBD1	TGCAGTGCTAGTGTTAGGCAGGGGGTATATGAGGAGACCCAGTACTTC	CSASVRQGVYEETQYF
TRBV5-1	TRBJ2-3	few	TRBD2	TGCGCCAGCAGCTTCGGTGCGGGGGGGTCATCAGATACGCAGTATTTT	CASSFGAGGSSDTQYF
TRBV28	TRBJ1-5	NA	NA	TGTGCCAGCAGTTTCCGGGGCGGTCAGCCCCAGCATTTT	CASSFRGGQPQHF
TRBV29-1	TRBJ1-1	NA	TRBD1	TGCAGCGTAAAAACAGGGGGCGCAGGGAACACTGAAGCTTTCTTT	CSVKTGGAGNTEAFF
TRBV14	TRBJ2-2	NA	TRBD1	TGTGCCAGCAGCCAAGTTAGGGGACAGGGGCACACCGGGGAGCTGTTTTTT	CASSQVRGQGHTGELFF
TRBV6-6	TRBJ2-3	NA	NA	TGTGCCAGCAGTTATTACGCGGGAGATACGCAGTATTTT	CASSYYAGDTQYF
TRBV6-5	TRBJ1-2	NA	TRBD1	TGTGCCAGCAGCCTAGGTACGACAGGGGCCTATGGCTACACCTTC	CASSLGTTGAYGYTF
TRBV15	TRBJ1-5	NA	NA	TGTGCCACCAGCAGAGCAGGGGCGGATCAGCCCCAGCATTTT	CATSRAGADQPQHF
TRBV5-8	TRBJ2-3	NA	TRBD2	TGTGCCAGCAGCTTGACACTAGCGGGAGATCCTACAGATACGCAGTATTTT	CASSLTLAGDPTDTQYF
TRBV30	TRBJ1-1	NA	NA	TGTGCCTGGAGTGTAAAGGGGATGAACACTGAAGCTTTCTTT	CAWSVKGMNTEAFF
TRBV28	TRBJ1-1	NA	NA	TGTGCCAGCAGTTTGTTAAACAGGGCTGGGGGAGGTGAAGCTTTCTTT	CASSLLNRAGGGEAFF
TRBV19	TRBJ1-2	NA	NA	TGTGCCAGTCTCTCCGGTTTCGGGGGCTACACCTTC	CASLSGFGGYTF
TRBV14	TRBJ2-1	NA	NA	TGTGCCAGCAGCCAAGAGATCAACTACAATGAGCAGTTCTTC	CASSQEINYNEQFF
TRBV27	TRBJ2-2	NA	TRBD2	TGTGCCAGCACGGGTAGCGGGAGAGGCGGGGAGCTGTTTTTT	CASTGSGRGGELFF
TRBV9	TRBJ2-3	once	NA	TGTGCCAGCAGCCTTAACACAGATACGCAGTATTTT	CASSLNTDTQYF
TRBV7-8	TRBJ2-3	NA	NA	TGTGCCAGCAGCCCCGGAAGGGGCACAGATACGCAGTATTTT	CASSPGRGTDTQYF
TRBV29-1	TRBJ2-5	once	TRBD1	TGCAGCGTATCAACCGGGACAGGGAGGGAGACCCAGTACTTC	CSVSTGTGRETQYF
TRBV6-1	TRBJ2-7	NA	NA	TGTGCCAGCAGTGAAGTGAGAAAGAGGGGCTCCTACGAGCAGTACTTC	CASSEVRKRGSYEQYF
TRBV7-2	TRBJ2-1	medium-sized	NA	TGTGCCAGCAGCCGTCAGACAGTTGGGGGCGAGCAGTTCTTC	CASSRQTVGGEQFF
TRBV5-4	TRBJ1-1	NA	NA	TGTGCCAGCAGCCTCGGCTCCACTGAAGCTTTCTTT	CASSLGSTEAFF
TRBV14	TRBJ1-3	NA	TRBD1	TGTGCCAGCAGCCCCGAACCCGGGACAGCTGGAAACACCATATATTTT	CASSPEPGTAGNTIYF
TRBV28	TRBJ1-5	once	NA	TGTGCCAGCAGTTTCCGCGGGGCTGTTAATCAGCCCCAGCATTTT	CASSFRGAVNQPQHF
TRBV21-1	TRBJ2-3	NA	NA	TGTGCCAGCAGCTTCAGGGAGGTCACAGATACGCAGTATTTT	CASSFREVTDTQYF
TRBV2	TRBJ1-6	NA	TRBD1	TGTGCCAGCAGCGAGGGACAGGGAAATTCACCCCTCCACTTT	CASSEGQGNSPLHF
TRBV30	TRBJ2-7	NA	TRBD2	TGTGCCTGGAGTCCGGGGGGGGGCTCCTACGAGCAGTACTTC	CAWSPGGGSYEQYF
TRBV6-5	TRBJ1-2	NA	NA	TGTGCCGTACGTTCTGACGCCATCGGATTGTATGGCTACACCTTC	CAVRSDAIGLYGYTF
TRBV4-1	TRBJ1-2	NA	NA	TGCGCCAGCAGCCTCCTACCGGGGGGACCCAACTATGGCTACACCTTC	CASSLLPGGPNYGYTF
TRBV19	TRBJ1-1	NA	NA	TGTGCCAGTAGTATCGCCTCCCGGGGGATGAACACTGAAGCTTTCTTT	CASSIASRGMNTEAFF
TRBV3-1/TRBV3-2	TRBJ1-2	NA	NA	TGTGCCAGCAGCCCCCACGGATCCTATGGCTACACCTTC	CASSPHGSYGYTF
TRBV7-3	TRBJ2-3	NA	NA	TGTGCCAGCAGCTTCGACGGGAACACAGATACGCAGTATTTT	CASSFDGNTDTQYF
TRBV27	TRBJ2-1	NA	NA	TGTGCCAGCAGTTTGGGGGCGGGATACAATGAGCAGTTCTTC	CASSLGAGYNEQFF
TRBV5-1	TRBJ2-5	NA	NA	TGCGCCAGCAGCTTGAAAGAGACCCAGTACTTC	CASSLKETQYF
TRBV6-5	TRBJ1-5	NA	NA	TGTGCCAGCAACGGGGCGAATCAGCCCCAGCATTTT	CASNGANQPQHF
TRBV30	TRBJ2-2	NA	NA	TGTGCCTGGAGTGTAGACCGGTACACCGGGGAGCTGTTTTTT	CAWSVDRYTGELFF
TRBV5-8	TRBJ2-1	NA	TRBD1	TGTGCCAGCAGCCCGGGACAGGGATCCCATGAGCAGTTCTTC	CASSPGQGSHEQFF
TRBV5-1	TRBJ1-1	NA	TRBD1	TGCGCCAGCAGCTTGGGGGACAGGGGGCCATTTGGTGAAGCTTTCTTT	CASSLGDRGPFGEAFF
TRBV13	TRBJ2-7	NA	NA	TGTGCCAGCAGCTTCCGGCGGGTCACCTACGAGCAGTACTTC	CASSFRRVTYEQYF
TRBV6-6	TRBJ1-1	NA	TRBD1	TGTGCCAGCAGTCCTGGGACAGGGAGTACTGAAGCTTTCTTT	CASSPGTGSTEAFF
TRBV6-5	TRBJ2-7	NA	TRBD2	TGTGCCAGCACCTTTTACACGGCGGGGGCCTACGAGCAGTACTTC	CASTFYTAGAYEQYF
TRBV3-1/TRBV3-2	TRBJ2-2	NA	NA	TGTGCCAGCAGCCAAGAAATGGGGAACACCGGGGAGCTGTTTTTT	CASSQEMGNTGELFF
TRBV27	TRBJ2-2	NA	NA	TGTGCCAGCAGTTTACAAGTATATACCGGGGAGCTGTTTTTT	CASSLQVYTGELFF
TRBV5-1	TRBJ1-1	NA	NA	TGCGCCAGCAGCCTAGACATGAACACTGAAGCTTTCTTT	CASSLDMNTEAFF
TRBV13	TRBJ2-3	NA	TRBD2	TGTGCCAGCAGCTCACCGGGGGGTAGCACAGATACGCAGTATTTT	CASSSPGGSTDTQYF
TRBV12-3/TRBV12-4	TRBJ1-1	NA	NA	TGTGCCAGCAGTTTCTCCCAGGGCACTGAAGCTTTCTTT	CASSFSQGTEAFF
TRBV5-4	TRBJ2-5	NA	TRBD2	TGTGCCAGCAGCACGGGGGGGGCCACAGAGACCCAGTACTTC	CASSTGGATETQYF
TRBV5-1	TRBJ1-1	NA	NA	TGCGCCAGCAGGAGGGCCGCGGGAAACACTGAAGCTTTCTTT	CASRRAAGNTEAFF